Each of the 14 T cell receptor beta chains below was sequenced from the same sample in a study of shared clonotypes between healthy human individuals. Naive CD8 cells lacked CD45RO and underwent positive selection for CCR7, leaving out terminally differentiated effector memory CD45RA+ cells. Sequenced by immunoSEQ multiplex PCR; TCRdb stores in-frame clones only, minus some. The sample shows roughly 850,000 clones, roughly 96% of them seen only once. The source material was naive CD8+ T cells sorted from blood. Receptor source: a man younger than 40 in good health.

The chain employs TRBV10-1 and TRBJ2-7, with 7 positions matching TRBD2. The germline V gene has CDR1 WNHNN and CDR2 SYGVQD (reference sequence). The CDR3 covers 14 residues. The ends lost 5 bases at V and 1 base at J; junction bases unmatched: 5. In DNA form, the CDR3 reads TGCGCCAGCAGTAAGCGGGGAGATTCCTACGAGCAGTACTTC. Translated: CASSKRGDSYEQYF.

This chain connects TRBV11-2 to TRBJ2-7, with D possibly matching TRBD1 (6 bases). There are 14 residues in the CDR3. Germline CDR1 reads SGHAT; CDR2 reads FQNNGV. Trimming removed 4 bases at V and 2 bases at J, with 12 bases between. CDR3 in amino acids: CASSSLQGAYEQYF. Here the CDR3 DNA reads TGTGCCAGCAGCTCCCTACAGGGAGCCTACGAGCAGTACTTC.

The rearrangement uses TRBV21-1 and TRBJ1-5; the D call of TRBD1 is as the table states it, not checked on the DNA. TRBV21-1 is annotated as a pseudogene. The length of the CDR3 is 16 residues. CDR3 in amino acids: CATPKEGQTVAQPQHF. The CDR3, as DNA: TGTGCCACCCCTAAAGAAGGACAGACCGTCGCTCAGCCCCAGCATTTT.

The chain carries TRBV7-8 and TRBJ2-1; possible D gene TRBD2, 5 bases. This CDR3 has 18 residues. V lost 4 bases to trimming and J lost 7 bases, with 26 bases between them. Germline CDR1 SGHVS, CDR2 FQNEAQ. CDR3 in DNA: TGTGCCAGCAGCTCGACCCGGGGTGTCACCACGACGGATAATGAGCAGTTCTTC. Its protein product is CASSSTRGVTTTDNEQFF.

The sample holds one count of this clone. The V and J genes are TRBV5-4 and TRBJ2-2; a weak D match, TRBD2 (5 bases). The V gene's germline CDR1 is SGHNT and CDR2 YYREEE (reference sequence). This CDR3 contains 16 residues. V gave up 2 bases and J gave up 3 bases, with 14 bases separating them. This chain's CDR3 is CASSLGFGEDTGELFF. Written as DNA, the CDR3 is TGTGCCAGCAGCTTAGGTTTCGGGGAAGACACCGGGGAGCTGTTTTTT.

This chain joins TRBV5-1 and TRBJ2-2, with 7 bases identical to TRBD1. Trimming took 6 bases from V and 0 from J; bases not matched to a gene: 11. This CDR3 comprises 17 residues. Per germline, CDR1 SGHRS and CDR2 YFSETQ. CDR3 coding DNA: TGCGCCAGCAAGAGGGGGCTAGACCCCACGAACACCGGGGAGCTGTTTTTT. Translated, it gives CASKRGLDPTNTGELFF.

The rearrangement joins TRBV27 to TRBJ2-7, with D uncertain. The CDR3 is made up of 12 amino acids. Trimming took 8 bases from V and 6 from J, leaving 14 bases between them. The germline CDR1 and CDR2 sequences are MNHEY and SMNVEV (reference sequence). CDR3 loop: CASGIAETEQYF. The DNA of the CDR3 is TGTGCCAGCGGAATAGCAGAGACCGAGCAGTACTTC.

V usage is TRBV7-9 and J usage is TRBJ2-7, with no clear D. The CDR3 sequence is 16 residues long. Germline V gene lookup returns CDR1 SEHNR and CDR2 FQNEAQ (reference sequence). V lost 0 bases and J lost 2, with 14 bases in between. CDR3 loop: CASSLAANAQTYEQYF. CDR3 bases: TGTGCCAGCAGCTTAGCGGCAAACGCCCAAACCTACGAGCAGTACTTC.

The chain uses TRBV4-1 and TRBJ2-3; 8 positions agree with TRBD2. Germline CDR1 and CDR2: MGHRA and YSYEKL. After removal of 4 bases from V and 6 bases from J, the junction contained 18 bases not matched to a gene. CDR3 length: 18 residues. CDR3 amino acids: CASSPRIRGAGEWDTQYF. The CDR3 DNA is TGCGCCAGCAGCCCAAGAATTAGAGGAGCGGGAGAATGGGATACGCAGTATTTT.

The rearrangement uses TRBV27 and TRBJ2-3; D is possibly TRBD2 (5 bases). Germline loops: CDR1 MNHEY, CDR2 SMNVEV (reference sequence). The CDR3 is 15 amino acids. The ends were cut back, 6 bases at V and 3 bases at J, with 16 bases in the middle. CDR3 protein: CASSLVGLATDTQYF. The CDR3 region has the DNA TGTGCCAGCAGCTTAGTTGGCCTAGCTACAGATACGCAGTATTTT.

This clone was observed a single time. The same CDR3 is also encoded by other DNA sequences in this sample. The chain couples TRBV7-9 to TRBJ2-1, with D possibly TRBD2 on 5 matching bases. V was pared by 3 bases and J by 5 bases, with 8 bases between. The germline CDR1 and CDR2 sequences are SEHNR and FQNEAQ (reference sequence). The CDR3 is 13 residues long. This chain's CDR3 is CASSFAGNNEQFF. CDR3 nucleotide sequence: TGTGCCAGCAGCTTCGCGGGTAACAATGAGCAGTTCTTC.

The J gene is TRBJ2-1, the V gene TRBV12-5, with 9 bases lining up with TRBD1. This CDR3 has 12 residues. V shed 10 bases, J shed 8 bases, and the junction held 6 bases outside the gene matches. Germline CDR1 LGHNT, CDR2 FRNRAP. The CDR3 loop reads CATGTGFDEQFF. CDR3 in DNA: TGTGCTACAGGGACAGGGTTTGATGAGCAGTTCTTC.

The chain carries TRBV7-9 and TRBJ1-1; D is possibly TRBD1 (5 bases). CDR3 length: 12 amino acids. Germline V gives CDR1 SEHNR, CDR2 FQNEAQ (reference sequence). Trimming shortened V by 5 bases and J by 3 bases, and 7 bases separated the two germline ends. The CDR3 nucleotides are TGTGCCAGCAGCAGGGGTGACACTGAAGCTTTCTTT. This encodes CASSRGDTEAFF. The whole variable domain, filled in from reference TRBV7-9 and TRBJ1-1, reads DTGVSQNPRHKITKRGQNVTFRCDPISEHNRLYWYRQTLGQGPEFLTYFQNEAQLEKSRLLSDRFSAERPKGSFSTLEIQRTEQGDSAMYLCASSRGDTEAFFGQGTRLTVV.

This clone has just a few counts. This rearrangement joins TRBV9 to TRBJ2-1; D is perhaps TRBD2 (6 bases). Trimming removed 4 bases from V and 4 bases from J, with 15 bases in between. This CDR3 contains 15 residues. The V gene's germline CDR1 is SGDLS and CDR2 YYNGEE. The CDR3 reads CASSPVGLPYNEQFF. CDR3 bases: TGTGCCAGCAGCCCGGTGGGACTCCCATACAATGAGCAGTTCTTC.